A selection of T cell receptor beta chains follows, all from one sample in a study of cytomegalovirus exposure and HLA in healthy donors. Data came from immunoSEQ multiplex PCR; TCRdb stores just in-frame clones and leaves some out. Among 150,000 to 200,000 clones listed, over 75% were seen once. The sample consisted of PBMCs. The receptors stem from a woman between 50 and 59 years old in good health and CMV-seronegative. Each CDR3 is given with its conserved first and last residue. D genes are given only for firm matches. Some rows mark clone size as missing; the rest say once, few, many or name a class of expanded clone.

clone_size	v_call	d_call	cdr3_length	j_call	cdr3_aa	cdr3_nt
NA	TRBV6-1	TRBD2	18	TRBJ2-1	CASSDEGGGLAGYNEQFF	TGTGCCAGCAGTGACGAAGGAGGTGGACTAGCGGGGTACAATGAGCAGTTCTTC
NA	TRBV28	TRBD2	17	TRBJ2-7	CASSLMALAGVAYEQYF	TGTGCCAGCAGCCTCATGGCGCTAGCGGGAGTCGCATACGAGCAGTACTTC
NA	TRBV28	TRBD1	16	TRBJ1-1	CASSFPAGGRGTEAFF	TGTGCCAGCAGTTTTCCGGCAGGGGGCCGGGGAACTGAAGCTTTCTTT
few	TRBV18	TRBD1	14	TRBJ1-2	CASSNLDRAAGYTF	TGTGCCAGCTCTAATCTGGACAGGGCTGCTGGCTACACCTTC
once	TRBV5-4	TRBD1	15	TRBJ2-7	CASSLAGTGGNEQYF	TGTGCCAGCAGCTTGGCCGGGACAGGGGGCAACGAGCAGTACTTC
NA	TRBV5-1	NA	13	TRBJ2-1	CASSLGTFNEQFF	TGCGCCAGCAGCTTGGGAACTTTCAATGAGCAGTTCTTC
NA	TRBV15	TRBD2	18	TRBJ2-6	CATSRDLAGASGANVLTF	TGTGCCACCAGCAGAGATCTGGCGGGAGCGTCTGGGGCCAACGTCCTGACTTTC
NA	TRBV19	TRBD2	15	TRBJ2-7	CASSRTSGSSYEQYF	TGTGCCAGTAGCAGGACTAGCGGGAGTTCCTACGAGCAGTACTTC
NA	TRBV7-2	TRBD2	14	TRBJ2-1	CASSPWTSYNEQFF	TGTGCCAGCAGCCCGTGGACTAGCTACAATGAGCAGTTCTTC
NA	TRBV9	TRBD2	15	TRBJ2-7	CASSAEGREGYEQYF	TGTGCCAGCAGCGCGGAGGGGCGGGAGGGCTACGAGCAGTACTTC
few	TRBV4-2	NA	14	TRBJ2-7	CASSQGSRPYEQYF	TGTGCCAGCAGCCAAGGAAGCAGGCCCTACGAGCAGTACTTC
few	TRBV15	NA	18	TRBJ1-1	CATSRDSSLQGLDTEAFF	TGTGCCACCAGCAGAGATTCCAGCCTACAGGGTCTCGACACTGAAGCTTTCTTT
NA	TRBV7-3	TRBD1	13	TRBJ1-1	CASSSPGQPEAFF	TGTGCCAGCAGCTCACCGGGACAGCCTGAAGCTTTCTTT
NA	TRBV4-1	TRBD1	13	TRBJ2-7	CASSSRQGYEQYF	TGCGCCAGCAGCTCCCGACAGGGGTACGAGCAGTACTTC
NA	TRBV7-2	NA	13	TRBJ2-7	CASSLSHSYEQYF	TGTGCCAGCAGCTTGAGTCACTCCTACGAGCAGTACTTC
NA	TRBV7-9	NA	15	TRBJ1-1	CASSLVQGRNTEAFF	TGTGCCAGCAGCTTAGTTCAAGGGAGAAACACTGAAGCTTTCTTT
NA	TRBV27	NA	17	TRBJ2-3	CASSATGMGSSTDTQYF	TGTGCCAGCAGTGCCACAGGGATGGGATCTAGCACAGATACGCAGTATTTT
NA	TRBV2	TRBD1	14	TRBJ1-1	CASKRDRGDTEAFF	TGTGCCAGCAAAAGGGACAGGGGGGACACTGAAGCTTTCTTT
NA	TRBV6-1	TRBD2	15	TRBJ2-2	CASSPGLAATGELFF	TGTGCCAGCAGTCCGGGACTAGCCGCAACCGGGGAGCTGTTTTTT
NA	TRBV5-1	NA	14	TRBJ2-5	CASSLDIPQETQYF	TGCGCTAGCAGCTTGGACATACCACAAGAGACCCAGTACTTC
NA	TRBV18	NA	18	TRBJ2-6	CASSHPRGKSSGANVLTF	TGTGCCAGCTCACATCCTCGGGGGAAAAGCTCTGGGGCCAACGTCCTGACTTTC
NA	TRBV4-2	NA	16	TRBJ2-5	CASSQGVADYGETQYF	TGTGCCAGCAGCCAAGGAGTAGCTGACTACGGGGAGACCCAGTACTTC
NA	TRBV30	TRBD2	17	TRBJ2-5	CAWSVGASGSPGETQYF	TGTGCCTGGAGTGTAGGGGCTAGCGGGAGTCCGGGGGAGACCCAGTACTTC
NA	TRBV28	TRBD1	14	TRBJ1-1	CATTPLHRGHEAFF	TGTGCCACCACCCCCCTCCACAGGGGCCACGAAGCTTTCTTT
NA	TRBV5-4	TRBD2	20	TRBJ2-3	CASSLGLATAPFPSTDTQYF	TGTGCCAGCAGCCTGGGACTAGCGACCGCCCCATTTCCTAGCACAGATACGCAGTATTTT
NA	TRBV18	TRBD1	19	TRBJ1-3	CASSPLGTGQGAYQNTIYF	TGTGCCAGCTCACCACTGGGGACCGGACAGGGGGCTTATCAAAACACCATATATTTT